This T cell receptor beta chain was found in a study of blood T cell repertoires in COVID-19. For the study at large: From T cells, B-cell-depleted T cells, or PBMCs came the material, which was cDNA or gDNA.

This clone was seen just once. Germline assignment: CDR1 MNHNY and CDR2 SVGAGI (reference sequence). The CDR3 is 15 residues long. J was trimmed by 11 bases and V by 2 bases; bases with no gene match: 9. Original analysis: Amplification of reference gene primers provided the estimated nucleated cell counts. Sequenced by immunoSEQ multiplex PCR; TCRdb stores in-frame clones only, minus some. The V and J calls and clone size were taken over from that table, and D and trimming were inferred from the DNA. The sample shows about 480,000 clones, approximately 89% of them seen only once. V is TRBV6-6 and J is TRBJ1-6; 7 nucleotides line up with TRBD1. Sequenced input: peripheral blood. The receptor was isolated from a woman between 45 and 65 years old with COVID-19, enrolled during active disease. This CDR3 reads CASSYGQDGVTPLHF. Written as DNA, the CDR3 is TGTGCCAGCAGTTACGGACAGGACGGTGTAACACCCCTCCACTTT.